Listed below are T cell receptor beta chains from one sample, sequenced in a study of cytomegalovirus exposure and HLA in healthy donors. Profiling relied on immunoSEQ multiplex PCR, and the TCRdb table lists in-frame clones only, not all of them. The sample consists of roughly 150,000 clones, around four fifths of them appearing once. Sequenced sample: PBMCs. The receptors here all came from a man aged 50-60 years in good health and CMV-seropositive. Each CDR3 is given with its conserved first and last residue. Fields, in order: D gene, V gene, clone size, J gene, CDR3 protein, CDR3 DNA. D genes are given only for firm matches. Size values are once, few and many counts, or a class for expanded clones, and some rows have none.

d_call: TRBD1
v_call: TRBV7-8
clone_size: NA
j_call: TRBJ1-1
cdr3_aa: CASSLSGQGNTEAFF
cdr3_nt: TGTGCCAGCAGCTTATCGGGACAGGGGAACACTGAAGCTTTCTTT

d_call: TRBD2
v_call: TRBV2
clone_size: NA
j_call: TRBJ2-5
cdr3_aa: CASSAGLAGGGETQYF
cdr3_nt: TGTGCCAGCAGTGCTGGACTAGCGGGGGGGGGTGAGACCCAGTACTTC

d_call: TRBD1
v_call: TRBV7-2
clone_size: few
j_call: TRBJ1-1
cdr3_aa: CASSLLRTGGVAFF
cdr3_nt: TGTGCCAGCAGCTTACTTAGGACAGGGGGTGTAGCTTTCTTT

d_call: NA
v_call: TRBV5-1
clone_size: NA
j_call: TRBJ1-5
cdr3_aa: CASSQGDSNRPQHF
cdr3_nt: TGCGCCAGCAGCCAAGGAGACAGCAATCGGCCCCAGCATTTT

d_call: TRBD2
v_call: TRBV5-1
clone_size: few
j_call: TRBJ2-1
cdr3_aa: CASSSLAGANNEQFF
cdr3_nt: TGCGCCAGCAGCTCTCTAGCGGGAGCCAACAATGAGCAGTTCTTC

d_call: NA
v_call: TRBV30
clone_size: few
j_call: TRBJ1-1
cdr3_aa: CAWSLQENTEAFF
cdr3_nt: TGTGCCTGGTCATTACAAGAGAACACTGAAGCTTTCTTT

d_call: NA
v_call: TRBV2
clone_size: NA
j_call: TRBJ2-7
cdr3_aa: CASSELGGESYEQYF
cdr3_nt: TGTGCCAGCAGTGAATTAGGGGGTGAGTCCTACGAGCAGTACTTC

d_call: NA
v_call: TRBV28
clone_size: NA
j_call: TRBJ2-3
cdr3_aa: CASSKLEPSDTQYF
cdr3_nt: TGTGCCAGCAGTAAACTAGAACCTTCAGATACGCAGTATTTT

d_call: NA
v_call: TRBV27
clone_size: few
j_call: TRBJ2-2
cdr3_aa: CASSLNDRRTGELFF
cdr3_nt: TGTGCCAGCAGTTTAAATGACAGACGAACCGGGGAGCTGTTTTTT

d_call: NA
v_call: TRBV6-8
clone_size: NA
j_call: TRBJ2-7
cdr3_aa: CARGALYSHYEQYF
cdr3_nt: TGTGCCAGGGGGGCACTTTATTCCCACTACGAGCAGTACTTC

d_call: NA
v_call: TRBV4-3
clone_size: NA
j_call: TRBJ2-1
cdr3_aa: CASGGTLYNEQFF
cdr3_nt: TGCGCCAGCGGGGGGACTTTGTACAATGAGCAGTTCTTC

d_call: NA
v_call: TRBV10-3
clone_size: NA
j_call: TRBJ1-2
cdr3_aa: CAISDTGSGNYGYTF
cdr3_nt: TGTGCCATCAGCGATACAGGGAGTGGAAACTATGGCTACACCTTC

d_call: TRBD2
v_call: TRBV28
clone_size: few
j_call: TRBJ2-1
cdr3_aa: CASSSFPPRLAGGDEQFF
cdr3_nt: TGTGCCAGCAGTTCTTTTCCCCCCCGTCTAGCGGGAGGAGATGAGCAGTTCTTC

d_call: NA
v_call: TRBV25-1
clone_size: few
j_call: TRBJ1-1
cdr3_aa: CASSLQGITEAFF
cdr3_nt: TGTGCCAGCAGCCTACAGGGAATTACTGAAGCTTTCTTT

d_call: TRBD2
v_call: TRBV27
clone_size: NA
j_call: TRBJ2-1
cdr3_aa: CASSLSGGANNEQFF
cdr3_nt: TGTGCCAGCAGTTTGAGCGGGGGGGCAAACAATGAGCAGTTCTTC